This record looks at one TCR beta chain sequence and its context. The antigen remains unidentified. Germline V gene data show CDR1 as SGHDT and CDR2 as YYEEEE. The CDR3 runs 16 residues. Trimming cost V 4 bases and J 4 bases, with 20 bases left between them. This record belongs to a study of neurological immune-mediated disorders. The cDNA was synthesized by means of template-switch 5'RACE, which was carried out with 10-nucleotide random UMIs. TCRdb reanalysed the 5' RACE reads using MiXCR and keeps one entry per CDR3 protein. The sample contains over 45,000 distinct CDR3 sequences, around 3.4% of which appear only once. The study's findings and limits: Sharing of CDR3 amino acid sequences among expanded clones across subjects was absent, suggesting private repertoires in all groups. A possible signature was seen in one related-CDR3 cluster, into which phylogenetic grouping placed the repertoires of 18 of 34 multiple sclerosis patients.

This receptor was taken from a man in his forties or fifties with multiple sclerosis. Sequenced sample: PBMCs. The rearrangement links TRBV5-6 to TRBJ1-2, with a possible D match to TRBD1 (5 bases). The CDR3 loop reads CASSHGQGVRGYGYTF. CDR3 bases: TGTGCCAGCAGCCACGGGCAGGGAGTACGGGGCTATGGCTACACCTTC.